Shown below are 14 T cell receptor beta chains from a single sample sequenced in a study of blood T cell repertoires in COVID-19. The method was immunoSEQ multiplex PCR; TCRdb's version includes in-frame clones alone and lacks a portion of them. The sample includes 70,000 or so clones, around 86% of them seen just once. Source material: peripheral blood. The receptors were sampled from a young woman with acute or convalescent COVID-19.

This clone was seen only once. The rearrangement links TRBV11-2 to TRBJ1-1, with D uncertain. Germline lookup yields CDR1 SGHAT and CDR2 FQNNGV. The CDR3 is 12 amino acids. Trimming took off 5 bases at V and 2 bases at J, with 6 bases between the two ends. The DNA for the CDR3 is TGTGCCAGCAGCCCGTATAACACTGAAGCTTTCTTT. Translating it yields CASSPYNTEAFF.

The chain couples TRBV18 to TRBJ1-5; D is undetermined. Trimming left V 4 bases short and J 5 bases short, with 9 bases between. The CDR3 sequence is 13 residues long. Germline values: CDR1 KGHSH, CDR2 LQKENI. CDR3 residues: CASSLDLDQPQHF. The CDR3 nucleotides read TGTGCCAGCTCACTCGACCTAGATCAGCCCCAGCATTTT.

The gene calls are TRBV25-1 and TRBJ1-6, with D perhaps matching TRBD1 (5 bases). The germline gives CDR1 MGHDK, CDR2 SYGVNS. V lost 0 bases, J lost 7 bases, and 16 bases lay in between. CDR3 length: 17 residues. CDR3 coding DNA: TGTGCCAGCAGTGAATACCGCGCGGGGCACGGAAATTCACCCCTCCACTTT. Translated: CASSEYRAGHGNSPLHF. Looking up the rest from reference TRBV25-1 and TRBJ1-6 gives the full variable domain: EADIYQTPRYLVIGTGKKITLECSQTMGHDKMYWYQQDPGMELHLIHYSYGVNSTEKGDLSSESTVSRIRTEHFPLTLESARPSHTSQYLCASSEYRAGHGNSPLHFGNGTRLTVT.

Turning to this clone: One junction end disagrees with the germline gene, perhaps due to a read error. The CDR3: CARSHKWGGVYEQYF. The CDR3 nucleotides read TGTGCCCGCAGCCATAAATGGGGGGGGGTCTACGAGCAGTACTTC. The rearrangement joins TRBV27 to TRBJ2-7; 7 nucleotides match TRBD2. CDR3 size: 15 residues. The germline V gene encodes CDR1 MNHEY and CDR2 SMNVEV (reference sequence).

The V and J genes are TRBV7-8 and TRBJ2-2; D perhaps matches TRBD2 (6 bases). V was trimmed by 5 bases and J by 0 bases, leaving 13 bases between them. This CDR3 spans 16 amino acids. The germline gives CDR1 SGHVS, CDR2 FQNEAQ. The CDR3 region is CASSPRRATNTGELFF. The DNA of the CDR3 is TGTGCCAGCAGCCCTAGGAGGGCTACGAACACCGGGGAGCTGTTTTTT.

The chain employs TRBV7-2 and TRBJ1-6; TRBD1 matches at 9 bases. The CDR3 consists of 15 residues. The germline gives CDR1 SGHTA, CDR2 FQGNSA. V trimming: 2 bases; J trimming: 10 bases; junction bases outside the gene matches: 6. The CDR3 DNA reads TGTGCCAGCAGCTTAAGGACAGGGGAGGGGTCACCCCTCCACTTT. Residues: CASSLRTGEGSPLHF.

The V gene is TRBV12-3 or TRBV12-4, the J gene TRBJ1-1; a possible D gene is TRBD1 (6 bases). Trimming shortened V by 6 bases and J by 11 bases, and 13 bases separated the two germline ends. The CDR3 sequence is 11 residues long. The CDR3 here is CASSRGQLAFF. CDR3 DNA sequence: TGTGCCAGCAGCCGCGGACAGTTGGCTTTCTTT.

The V and J genes are TRBV15 and TRBJ1-1; 9 nucleotides match TRBD1. Germline CDR1 LNHNV, CDR2 YYDKDF (reference sequence). With 1 base clipped from V and 2 bases from J, the junction kept 2 bases outside the gene matches. The CDR3 has 15 residues. CDR3 sequence (DNA): TGTGCCACCAGCAGAGGGACAGGGGAAAACACTGAAGCTTTCTTT. It encodes CATSRGTGENTEAFF.

In this sample, this clone turned up a few times. CDR3 DNA: TGTGCCAGCAGTTGGAAACTAGCGGGAGAAGGGATTCAGTACTTC. Translating gives CASSWKLAGEGIQYF. The genes are TRBV6-2 or TRBV6-3 and TRBJ2-4, with 11 bases identical to TRBD2. This CDR3 has 15 amino acids. Trimming removed 4 bases from V and 10 bases from J; junction bases left unmatched: 9. Looked up from germline, CDR1 is MNHEY and CDR2 is SVGEGT.

V is TRBV7-9 and J is TRBJ2-2; TRBD1 might be the D (5 bases). Germline CDR1 is SEHNR and CDR2 is FQNEAQ (reference sequence). The CDR3 length is 12 residues. Trimming shortened V by 5 bases and J by 5 bases, and 6 bases separated the two germline ends. CDR3: CASSQGTGELFF. CDR3 nucleotide sequence: TGTGCCAGCAGCCAGGGAACCGGGGAGCTGTTTTTT. Full variable domain (outside the CDR3, taken from reference TRBV7-9 and TRBJ2-2): DTGVSQNPRHKITKRGQNVTFRCDPISEHNRLYWYRQTLGQGPEFLTYFQNEAQLEKSRLLSDRFSAERPKGSFSTLEIQRTEQGDSAMYLCASSQGTGELFFGEGSRLTVL.

V usage is TRBV10-2 and J usage is TRBJ2-7, with TRBD1 matching over 7 bases. CDR1 is WSHSY, CDR2 SAAADI, per germline. After removal of 8 bases from V and 4 bases from J, the junction contained 8 bases not matched to a gene. The CDR3 is 13 amino acids. The CDR3 DNA reads as TGCGCCAGCGGGACCCGGGACAGTTACGAGCAGTACTTC. Its translation is CASGTRDSYEQYF.

The chain recombines TRBV15 with TRBJ2-5; possibly TRBD1 for D (6 bases). Germline assignment: CDR1 LNHNV and CDR2 YYDKDF (reference sequence). The V gene lost 4 bases and the J gene lost 1 base, with 10 bases spanning the gap. This CDR3 region has 14 residues. The CDR3 spells CATSIIGGQETQYF. CDR3 DNA sequence: TGTGCCACCAGCATCATAGGGGGCCAAGAGACCCAGTACTTC.

V and J are TRBV9 and TRBJ1-1; unclear D gene. The V end lost 4 bases, the J end lost 5 bases, and 15 bases lay between the germline ends. From germline, CDR1 is SGDLS and CDR2 YYNGEE. This CDR3 comprises 14 residues. The CDR3 spells CASSPEALWTEAFF. Written as DNA, the CDR3 is TGTGCCAGCAGCCCCGAGGCACTCTGGACTGAAGCTTTCTTT.

As concerns this clone: The germline gene is not matched at one end of the junction; a read error may be the cause. The V and J genes are TRBV27 and TRBJ1-5; D remains unclear. Looked up from germline, CDR1 is MNHEY and CDR2 is SMNVEV (reference sequence). The CDR3 covers 13 residues. The CDR3 protein is CASSISPYQPQHF. CDR3 DNA sequence: TGTGCCAGCAGTATATCTCCCTATCAGCCCCAGCATTTT.